The present TCR beta chain was sequenced within a study of identical twins. The CDR3 loop spans 15 amino acids. CDR1 and CDR2 from the germline V gene are WSHSY and SAAADI. V was pared by 7 bases and J by 4 bases, with 9 bases of the junction left unmatched. TCRdb re-called the 5' RACE reads through MiXCR, storing one row per CDR3 protein. The data hold hundreds of thousands of distinct CDR3 sequences, with approximately 7% observed a single time. At least ten counts were recorded for this clonotype. The sample was also linked to a second study, of yellow fever vaccine responses in identical twins.

This clonotype originated in a woman aged 18-29 years in good health. The sequenced sample consisted of memory (CD45RO+) T cells sorted from blood. The chain employs TRBV10-2 and TRBJ2-1, with 8 bases matching TRBD2. The CDR3 reads CASTKGTSTYNEQFF. CDR3 nucleotides: TGCGCCAGCACCAAAGGGACTAGTACATACAATGAGCAGTTCTTC.